This TCR beta chain was identified during a study of cytomegalovirus exposure and HLA in healthy donors (dated by TCRdb to 2016 to 2017). For the wider study: According to an earlier analysis of 550 to 750 of the donors, some 180 million T cells yielded 120 million or so unique TCR beta sequences and approximately 280 Gb of sequence data. Approximately 300 gigabases of sequencing data and 91 million or so unique TCR sequences made up an early release that covered some 640 HLA-typed donors. Of the 398 genotyped donors, approximately 82% fell in the genetic ancestry cluster associated with self-reported Caucasian donors. The aim of the study was to test whether cataloging public T cell receptors could identify signatures of past pathogen exposure. Using immunosequencing, the study profiled T cell repertoires from approximately 700 subjects and related those repertoires to cytomegalovirus serostatus. Along with the approximately 650-subject first cohort, a separate validation cohort of around 120 different subjects was used. The study combined high-throughput TCR immunosequencing, statistical association of individual TCRs with disease status, and machine learning to predict cytomegalovirus infection status. A later analysis re-examined previously published TCR beta repertoires from roughly 650 donors and added high-resolution HLA genotyping to investigate patterns of TCR occurrence. In the later analysis, no new phenotypic data were used to find candidate immune exposures; instead, reliance was placed on TCR beta sequences and their occurrence across donors. In an earlier analysis of roughly 540 of the donors, high-throughput TCR beta sequencing was used to judge whether each TCR beta V gene segment behaved as functional or pseudogenic. Alongside the repertoire data, information on donor age, sex, ethnicity and CMV serostatus was compiled. In a later genetic analysis, genome-wide SNP genotypes for about 55% of the roughly 700 donors were used, and that subset was treated as a discovery cohort. Every repertoire in the discovery cohort had been generated on one and the same sequencing platform. Both class I and class II loci were covered by HLA typing, at four-digit resolution. The number of typed donors differed by locus: about 629-640 for A, B, C, DRB1 and DQB1; roughly 510 for DQA1; roughly 600 for DPA1; and roughly 470 for DPB1. Because of strong linkage in the cohort, roughly five DR-DQ haplotypes were treated as single units for association and clustering. Across some 400 genotyped donors of the cohort, an average of about 220,000 unique TCR beta nucleotide sequences per donor were sequenced, and roughly a sixth of those sequences were non-productive. Points the paper makes about the study in general: The cohort was sequenced for TCR beta chains only, and without alpha or paired-chain data the features that could be detected were limited. A further reported finding was that TCR beta sequences accurately predicted the HLA-A and HLA-B alleles for most subjects in the first cohort. When HLA alleles, especially DR and DQ, strongly co-occurred, TCR associations were difficult to assign to individual alleles. The authors suggested that the approach could potentially be extended to other disease states and immunological phenotypes. Cytomegalovirus status was reported to be diagnosed by the classifier with high specificity and sensitivity in both the original and validation cohorts. Some IMGT-functional V segments, including TRBV6-2 and TRBV6-3, could not be told apart with the 87-base-pair reads, so those segments were excluded. In a later analysis, around 17,000 TCR beta sequences were associated with specific HLA alleles at a false discovery rate of 0.05. Broadly in line with IMGT annotations, most TCR beta V segments showed up in productive rearrangements about 87% or about 30% of the time in an earlier analysis of several hundred of the donors. V-gene and J-gene trimming of TCR beta chains was associated with a missense DCLRE1C variant in a later genetic analysis, and the association was replicated in an independent cohort. The study gave a list of some 150 TCR beta chains associated with cytomegalovirus. Compared with the roughly 700-donor mean, donors in an Asian-associated ancestry cluster had fewer N-insertions in productive TCRs, according to a later genetic analysis. A cluster of highly shared sequence variants was judged likely to be a technical artifact of the sequencing pipeline. Several of the top co-occurrence clusters appeared to be linked to parvovirus B19, influenza, CMV and Epstein-Barr virus, according to a later analysis. Presence/absence analyses assumed roughly uniform sequencing depth across donors, an assumption that may not hold. CMV serostatus was the only immune exposure information available for the cohort. A later analysis found that HLA-associated TCR beta chains were more clonally expanded and had lower generation probabilities than equally common non-associated chains. Most TCR sequences were seen in very few donors, while some public TCRs were found in many individuals. In a later analysis, the rate of TCR association differed among HLA loci, with DRB1 alleles having the most associated TCRs and HLA-C alleles having the fewest. HLA typing was unavailable for some donors at each locus, so association tests used only the typed subset. In vitro tests confirmed that a few of the cytomegalovirus-associated TCR beta chains recognize cytomegalovirus antigens. Linkage disequilibrium might explain the correlated functional status among segregating V segments, but an unknown experimental factor could not be excluded. Because counts were too low, roughly 16 rarely observed V segments, including chromosome 9 orphons, were left out of the earlier analysis of 500 to 750 of the donors. According to a later analysis, most CMV-associated TCR beta chains appeared to be HLA-restricted, and the HLA associations seemed to be driven largely by CMV exposure.

Points on this clone: It has no known antigen specificity. One base away there is no much larger clone; base qualities are not given.

Per the germline V gene, SGHTA is the CDR1 and FQGNSA is the CDR2. V and J are truncated by 3 bases and 8 bases respectively, leaving an intervening sequence of 14 bases. Counted from cysteine to phenylalanine, this CDR3 has 14 amino acids. Kept here is only the CDR3 DNA, which spans 42 bases and is read in frame from base 1. The cohort was made up of around 720 healthy bone marrow donors. At the time of sampling, all cohort members were nominally healthy, though unrecorded immune exposures were likely present. The donor was CMV seronegative and belonged to the group of roughly 330 seronegative cohort members. Every donor gave a peripheral blood sample, and the peripheral blood mononuclear cells from that sample were used for TCR beta sequencing. The Qiagen DNeasy Blood Extraction Kit was used to extract genomic DNA from the blood cell samples. Library preparation was by the immunoSEQ multiplex PCR assay. For the multiplex PCR, a mixture combining 60 forward primers for TCR Vbeta segments and 13 reverse primers for TCR Jbeta segments was used. A multiplex PCR assay on genomic DNA amplified the CDR3 region of rearranged TCR beta genes. The Illumina HiSeq System was used to sequence the amplified TCR beta libraries as 87-base-pair reads. Turning to the authors' computational methods: A later analysis counted tens of millions of unique TCR beta chains across the 690 or so repertoires, and roughly 11 million of these chains were shared by at least two donors. A nearest-neighbor algorithm error-corrected the raw reads and collapsed the reads into unique sequences, merging closely related sequences to remove PCR and sequencing errors. CDR3 sequences were aligned to IMGT reference sequences to assign V, D and J gene segments. Each retained sequence needed at least a six-nucleotide match to both a V gene segment and a J gene segment. Rearrangements were classified as productive when the CDR3 lacked stop codons and remained in frame with V and J, and all other rearrangements were classified as non-productive. Following IMGT convention, CDR3 was defined as the stretch from the second conserved V-encoded cysteine up to the conserved J-encoded phenylalanine. In an earlier analysis of around 540 of the donors, sequences lacking an unambiguous match to a single V gene segment were excluded. In an earlier analysis of 500 to 750 of the donors, V segments were called functional above 56.7% productive rearrangements and were called segregating when the between-donor standard deviation exceeded 5%. A statistical classification framework was built for diagnosing cytomegalovirus status from the catalog of TCR beta chain sequences. In a later analysis, TCR nucleotide sequences were compared against IMGT/GENE-DB human TR gene sequences so that V and J genes could be assigned. A later analysis assigned CDR3 sequences and most-parsimonious VDJ recombination scenarios with the TCRdist pipeline. In a later analysis, every TCR beta chain was defined by the combination of its CDR3 amino acid sequence and its V-gene family, and reads without a unique V-gene family were dropped. In a later analysis, fewer than 650 highly shared, low-generation-probability nucleotide sequences were removed to address suspected cross-contamination and a sequencing artifact. In a later analysis, a clonal expansion index for each public chain was calculated from normalized within-repertoire ranks of inferred template counts. A later analysis computed generation probabilities with a VDJ recombination model fitted to out-of-frame rearrangements, and checked the results against IGoR. Hypergeometric tests were used in a later analysis to score TCR-TCR, TCR-HLA and TCR-CMV co-occurrence, with a repertoire-size bias correction applied to the TCR pairs. In a later analysis, false discovery rates were estimated by permuting HLA or CMV assignments 20 times. A later analysis grouped co-occurring TCRs with DBSCAN, adding TCRdist sequence similarity when clustering within HLA-allele-positive subsets. For co-occurrence clustering, repertoires with fewer than 30,000 or more than 120,000 public chains were excluded, along with five repertoires with anomalous nucleotide sharing. Imported from immuneACCESS, the table was reduced by TCRdb to in-frame sequences with V and J called. These copies leave out some clones; in studies compared against another copy, an unresolved V gene accounts for under half, and the cause of the remainder is not known. V and J calls and clone size are given by that table; D and trimming were obtained from the DNA. The sample includes fewer than 120,000 clones, with around 87% observed a single time. About 1.8% of the sample belongs to the ten largest clones.

This clonotype was obtained from a man aged 40-50 years in good health and CMV-seronegative. Sample: PBMCs. Recombination linked TRBV7-2 to TRBJ1-5, with TRBD1 perhaps the D gene, on 5 matching bases. The nucleotides are TGTGCCAGCAGCTTGGGGGAGGGGAGAGAGCCCCAGCATTTT. It encodes CASSLGEGREPQHF.